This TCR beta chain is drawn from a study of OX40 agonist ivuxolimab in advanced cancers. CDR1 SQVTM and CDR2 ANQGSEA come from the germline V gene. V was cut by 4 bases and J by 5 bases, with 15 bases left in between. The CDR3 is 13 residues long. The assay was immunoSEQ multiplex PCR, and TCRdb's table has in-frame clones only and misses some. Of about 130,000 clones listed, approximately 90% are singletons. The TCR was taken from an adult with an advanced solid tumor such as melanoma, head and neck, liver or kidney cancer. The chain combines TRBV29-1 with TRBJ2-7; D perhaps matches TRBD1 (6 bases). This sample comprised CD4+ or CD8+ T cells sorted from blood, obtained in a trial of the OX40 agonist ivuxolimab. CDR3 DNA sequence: TGCAGCGTTGCCAGCGACAGGCTGGACGAGCAGTACTTC. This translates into CSVASDRLDEQYF.